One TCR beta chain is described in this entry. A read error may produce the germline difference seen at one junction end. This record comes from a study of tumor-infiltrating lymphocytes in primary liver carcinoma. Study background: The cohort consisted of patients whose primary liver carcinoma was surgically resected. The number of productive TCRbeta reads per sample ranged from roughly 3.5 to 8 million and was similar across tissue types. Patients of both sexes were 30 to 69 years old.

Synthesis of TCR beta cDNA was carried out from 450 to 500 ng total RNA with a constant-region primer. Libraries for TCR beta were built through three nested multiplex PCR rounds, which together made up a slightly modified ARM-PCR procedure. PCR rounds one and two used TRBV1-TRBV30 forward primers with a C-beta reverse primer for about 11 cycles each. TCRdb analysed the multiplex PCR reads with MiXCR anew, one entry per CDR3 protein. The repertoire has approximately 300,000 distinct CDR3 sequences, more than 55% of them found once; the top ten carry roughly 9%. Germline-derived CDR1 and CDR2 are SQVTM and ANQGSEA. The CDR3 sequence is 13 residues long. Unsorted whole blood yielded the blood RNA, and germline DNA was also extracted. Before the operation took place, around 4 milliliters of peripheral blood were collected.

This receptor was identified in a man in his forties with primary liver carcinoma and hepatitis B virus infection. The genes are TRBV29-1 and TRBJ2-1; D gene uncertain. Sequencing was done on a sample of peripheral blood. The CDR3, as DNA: TGCAGTGTTGCAGTCGGCGTCTACAATAAGCAGTTCTTC. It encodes CSVAVGVYNKQFF.